This record concerns one T cell receptor beta chain sequence. Its specific antigen is unknown. No per-base quality is available; no much larger clone lies one base away. The CDR3 regions of human TCRbeta chains were analyzed by immunosequencing. Under the source paper's analysis protocol: Repertoire TCRs were matched against a reference library of SARS-CoV-2-specific TCRs generated with the MIRA antigen-specificity platform. Breadth was defined as the fraction of unique TCRs that were SARS-CoV-2-associated. Depth was defined as the fraction of total T cells that were SARS-CoV-2-associated. Using the MIRA data, each spike-specific TCR was assigned both to the spike region to which the TCR was reactive and to a CD4 or CD8 class. Log10-transformed breadth and depth values were compared by one-way ANOVA with Sidak's multiple comparisons tests. TCRdb provides this immuneACCESS table in a form limited to in-frame rearrangements. Some clones are lacking; in checked studies, under half of them reflect an unresolved V gene, and why the rest are absent is not known. That table furnishes V, J and clone size, whereas the DNA furnished D and trimming. This sample gives approximately 72,000 clones in total; nearly 90% of them show up just once. Under 30% of the sample goes to the ten largest clones.

The CDR3 sequence holds 13 residues, the cysteine and phenylalanine included. This entry keeps only the CDR3 DNA: 39 bases, framed from base 1. CDR1 is given as LNHDA and CDR2 as SQIVND, both from the germline V gene (reference sequence). V is cut by 5 bases and J by 6 bases, and the space between the germline ends is 11 bases. The sample's time point label, decoded: about 28 days (+/-7) after the second vaccine dose. Because spike-specific TCR depth and breadth did not differ between the two schedules, AZD1222 recipients who got a second dose at roughly 4 weeks were pooled with those who got a second dose at roughly 12 weeks. The vaccinee samples were drawn from two UK trials, COV001 and COV002, one of which was a single-blind randomized controlled phase 2/3 trial testing AZD1222 (ChAdOx1 nCoV-19) in healthy adults. For TCRbeta chain sequencing, PBMC samples from trial participants were taken at day 0 and at day 28 after the second dose.

These data belong to a study of T cell responses to AZD1222 COVID-19 vaccine (dated by TCRdb to about 2021). Study-wide context: TCR sequencing covered 233 trial participants: roughly 200 given two doses of AZD1222 and 26 given two doses of MenACWY control vaccine. Trial participants were enrolled into age subgroups of 18-55, 56-69 and 70-plus years, which contained about 150, 28 and 57 TCR-sequenced participants, respectively. The paper as a whole reports these results and caveats: Because no day 14 peak-response samples were available, the repertoires could be characterized only after the peak T cell response. Participants were mostly white British and included more females than males, and it was suggested by the authors that clonal diversity may have been underestimated. Conclusions about previously exposed vaccinees were limited because only six AZD1222 recipients were SARS-CoV-2 seropositive at baseline. The 56-69-year group was small, and its depth increase did not reach significance, likely because of low power. Epitopes outside the regions mutated in the B.1.351 and B.1.1.7 variants were reportedly recognized by nearly half of the unique spike-specific TCRs. The whole spike protein was spanned by vaccine-associated CD4 TCRs, and dominant responses were seen in regions 160-218 and 743-854. After two AZD1222 doses, both the breadth and the depth of spike-specific TCRs were significantly higher than at day 0 and than in MenACWY recipients.

The sequences come from peripheral blood, collected 28 days after the second AZD1222 dose. The TCR was taken from an adult who received the AZD1222 COVID-19 vaccine. The chain joins TRBV19 to TRBJ1-5, with the D segment identity uncertain. At the DNA level, the sequence is TGTGCCAGTAGTTTTGGGAACGGTCAGCCCCAGCATTTT. This gives the protein CASSFGNGQPQHF.